These 7 T cell receptor beta chains were all obtained from the same sample, sequenced in a study of CD8+CD57+ T cells in acquired aplastic anemia. CDR3 and TCR beta VDJ profiling relied on genomic DNA as the template. MiXCR, applied by TCRdb to the reads, yields one record per CDR3 protein. The data hold 150,000 or so distinct CDR3 sequences, with about 48% observed a single time. CD8+CD57+ cell expansion had been shown by flow cytometry in patients chosen for sequencing. Material for sequencing was sorted CD4+, CD8+, or CD8+CD57+ T cells (not recorded which) from PBMCs. The origin of the receptors is a human donor with aplastic anemia.

This clonotype was found many times. The rearrangement links TRBV12-3 or TRBV12-4 to TRBJ1-6, with 10 bases lining up with TRBD1. V lost 6 bases to trimming and J lost 8 bases; unmatched junction nucleotides: 10. This CDR3 contains 16 residues. CDR3 sequence: CASSPDRGLAHSPLHF. CDR3 DNA: TGTGCCAGCAGCCCAGACAGGGGGCTGGCACATTCACCCCTCCACTTT.

This chain joins TRBV6-1 and TRBJ2-7, with 12 bases that match TRBD2. Germline V CDR1 and CDR2: MNHNS, SASEGT. The CDR3 is made up of 15 amino acids. V was pared by 8 bases and J by 2 bases, with 7 bases of the junction left unmatched. CDR3 region: CASSLAGGLAYEQYF. The CDR3 nucleotides are TGTGCCAGCTCCCTAGCGGGGGGGCTCGCCTACGAGCAGTACTTC.

The chain uses TRBV20-1 and TRBJ2-3, with TRBD2 identical over 7 bases. CDR3 length: 13 amino acids. J lost 1 base, V lost 7 bases, and 5 bases had no gene match. CDR1 and CDR2 from the germline V gene are DFQATT and SNEGSKA (reference sequence). CDR3 sequence: CSGPAGGTDTQYF. For the CDR3, the DNA is TGCAGTGGGCCGGCGGGAGGCACAGATACGCAGTATTTT.

This clonotype has more than one count but fewer than ten. J is TRBJ2-7 and V is TRBV10-3; a weak D match, TRBD1 (6 bases). Between the trimmed V and J ends, which lost 0 bases and 7 bases, there was a span of 10 bases. This CDR3 contains 13 residues. Germline values: CDR1 ENHRY, CDR2 SYGVKD. CDR3 residues: CAISESVGGEQYF. For the CDR3, the DNA is TGTGCCATCAGTGAGTCGGTAGGGGGAGAGCAGTACTTC.

The chain recombines TRBV6-5 with TRBJ1-3; possibly TRBD1 for D (5 bases). The CDR3 loop spans 17 amino acids. In germline, CDR1 is MNHEY, CDR2 SVGAGI. V gave up 0 bases and J gave up 6 bases, with 18 bases separating them. The CDR3 DNA reads as TGTGCCAGCAGTTACTCCCCGGGCCCCATCAGGGCAAACACCATATATTTT. This translates into CASSYSPGPIRANTIYF.

This clonotype was seen a few times. The J gene is TRBJ1-1, the V gene TRBV10-3; 9 nucleotides line up with TRBD1. This CDR3 contains 14 residues. The germline gives CDR1 ENHRY, CDR2 SYGVKD. V was clipped by 6 bases and J by 3 bases; unmatched bases: 5. CDR3 region: CAIRGRDRDTEAFF. CDR3 in DNA: TGTGCCATCAGGGGAAGGGACAGGGACACTGAAGCTTTCTTT.

This clonotype was picked up many times. The genes are TRBV6-5 and TRBJ1-6; no reliable D call. The CDR3 sequence is 16 residues long. Germline CDR1 is MNHEY and CDR2 is SVGAGI. Trimming cost V 4 bases and J 0 bases, with 10 bases left between them. The DNA for the CDR3 is TGTGCCAGCAGTTTAGGTAGAAGCTCCTATAATTCACCCCTCCACTTT. Its translation is CASSLGRSSYNSPLHF.